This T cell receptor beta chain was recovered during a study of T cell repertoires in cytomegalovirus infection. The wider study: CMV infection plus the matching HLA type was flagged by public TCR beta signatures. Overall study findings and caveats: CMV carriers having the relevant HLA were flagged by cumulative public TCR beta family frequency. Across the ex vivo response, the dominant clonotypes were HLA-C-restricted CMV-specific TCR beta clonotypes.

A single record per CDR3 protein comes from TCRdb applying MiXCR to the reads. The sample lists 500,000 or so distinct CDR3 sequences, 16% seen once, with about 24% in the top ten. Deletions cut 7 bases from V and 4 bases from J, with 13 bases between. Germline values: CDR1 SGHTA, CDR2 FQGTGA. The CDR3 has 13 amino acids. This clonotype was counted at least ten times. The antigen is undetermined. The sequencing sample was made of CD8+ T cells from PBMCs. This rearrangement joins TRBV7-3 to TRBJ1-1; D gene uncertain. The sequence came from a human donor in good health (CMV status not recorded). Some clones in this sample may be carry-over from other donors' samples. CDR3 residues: CASISQAGTEAFF. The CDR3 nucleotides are TGTGCCAGCATAAGTCAGGCGGGCACTGAAGCTTTCTTT.